This TCR beta chain was captured by sequencing in a study of somatic mutations in cytotoxic T cells in rheumatoid arthritis. Across the whole study: There were some V beta antibody-stained T-cell populations flow-sorted at nearly 100% purity, and these included V beta1+ cells sequenced for TCRB.

Magnetic beads with positive selection isolated CD4+ and CD8+ fractions, whose purity was verified by flow cytometry. As concerns this clone: Antigen: not known.

Study-level findings and limits: The targets (antigens) of the expanded CD8+ clones were not known. The study found that the largest CD8+ clone exceeded 20% of CD8+ cells in about an eighth of the roughly 65 patients.

Produced via immunoSEQ multiplex PCR; TCRdb's table is partial and in-frame only. The sample lists 11,000 or so clones, roughly 70% occurring once. The germline gives CDR1 SGHVS, CDR2 FQNEAQ. Trimming removed 1 base from V and 6 bases from J; junction bases left unmatched: 9. CDR3 length equals 15 residues. This receptor was taken from a woman aged 40 to 55 in good health. The V gene is TRBV7-8, the J gene TRBJ2-7; 7 bases fit TRBD1. Sequenced input: CD8+ T cells sorted from blood. The CDR3 DNA follows: TGTGCCAGCAGCTTAGGACAGGGCATACGATCCGAGCAGTACGTC. Its translation is CASSLGQGIRSEQYV.